This TCR beta chain stems from a study of early T cells in non-severe SARS-CoV-2 infection. TCRdb reprocessed the 5' RACE reads via MiXCR and lists one record per CDR3 protein. This table has under 70,000 distinct CDR3 sequences, more than 12% appearing once. Between the trimmed V and J ends, which lost 5 bases and 0 bases, there was a span of 12 bases. Germline V gene lookup returns CDR1 SGHAT and CDR2 FQNNGV. The CDR3 length is 15 residues. The receptor was isolated from an adult who was a healthcare worker with PCR-confirmed SARS-CoV-2 infection or an uninfected control (not recorded which). This material consisted of whole blood, taken at baseline. This chain uses TRBV11-2 with TRBJ2-3; weak D call: TRBD2 (6 bases). CDR3 in amino acids: CASSARGESTDTQYF. In nucleotides, the CDR3 is TGTGCCAGCAGCGCGCGCGGGGAAAGCACAGATACGCAGTATTTT.